Sequencing of this T cell receptor (beta chain) was carried out in a study of CD8 T cells in Susac syndrome. Study-wide context: Among the sequenced Susac syndrome patients, six had active disease while eight or nine were in remission.

CD8+ and CD4+ blood T cells underwent TCR beta sequencing. The RNA input was about 0.5 to 1 ug, and it was reverse transcribed with random hexamers. By means of immunoSEQ multiplex PCR, TCR beta CDR3 spanning 54 Vbeta and 13 Jbeta underwent amplification. MiXCR was run by TCRdb on the immunoSEQ multiplex PCR reads, yielding one entry per CDR3 protein. The profile covers more than 150,000 distinct CDR3 sequences, with more than 90% appearing a single time and 0.098% taken by the ten largest. The CDR3 totals 12 residues. V was shortened by 6 bases and J by 2 bases, with 7 bases between the two germline ends. Germline V lookup: CDR1 LGHDT, CDR2 YNNKEL (reference sequence).

V is TRBV3-1 and J is TRBJ1-1; TRBD1 is a possible D gene (5 bases). Sequencing was carried out using CD4+ T cells from PBMCs. The TCR sequence derives from a human donor with Susac syndrome. The DNA for the CDR3 is TGTGCCAGCAGAGGGACCAACACTGAAGCTTTCTTT. The encoded protein is CASRGTNTEAFF.